This T cell receptor beta chain was retrieved from a study of chemoradiotherapy in HPV16-positive cancers. Overall study results and limits: For HPV16-positive patients, expanding HPV-responsive T cells associated with longer recurrence-free survival.

A remark on this clone: Its antigen is unknown.

Over chemoradiotherapy, repertoires were sampled more than once. Trimming removed 7 bases from V and 4 bases from J; junction bases left unmatched: 4. From germline, CDR1 is SNHLY and CDR2 FYNNEI. The CDR3 spans 13 residues. Generated by immunoSEQ multiplex PCR, the TCRdb table keeps only in-frame clones and is missing some. In the table there are 40,000 or so clones, roughly 77% of which are singletons. This clonotype originated in a human donor with HPV-associated anogenital cancer. The rearrangement uses TRBV2 and TRBJ2-1; 7 bases are a match to TRBD1. The sequencing used blood, collected from a patient who underwent chemoradiotherapy. CDR3: CASIRDSYNEQFF. The DNA of the CDR3 is TGTGCCAGCATTAGGGACAGTTACAATGAGCAGTTCTTC.